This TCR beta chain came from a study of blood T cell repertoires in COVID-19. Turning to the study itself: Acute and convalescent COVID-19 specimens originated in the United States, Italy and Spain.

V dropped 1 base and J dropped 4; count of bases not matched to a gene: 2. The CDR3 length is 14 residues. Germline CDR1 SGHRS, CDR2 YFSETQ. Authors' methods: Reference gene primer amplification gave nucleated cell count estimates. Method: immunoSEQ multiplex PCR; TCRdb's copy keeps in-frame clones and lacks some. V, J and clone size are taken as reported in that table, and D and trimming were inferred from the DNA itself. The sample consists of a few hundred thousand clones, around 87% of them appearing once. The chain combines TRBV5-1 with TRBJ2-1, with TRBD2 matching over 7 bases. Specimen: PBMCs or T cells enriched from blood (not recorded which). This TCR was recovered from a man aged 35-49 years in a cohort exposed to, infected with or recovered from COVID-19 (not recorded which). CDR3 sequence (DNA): TGCGCCAGCAGCTTGAGCGGGGATTACAATGAGCAGTTCTTC. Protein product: CASSLSGDYNEQFF.